This TCR beta chain was captured in a study of identical twins. Overall study results and limits: Twin sharing of out-of-frame TCR alpha was underestimated by models in monozygotic pairs. Out-of-frame alpha sequences shared by twins showed excess low generation probability.

CDR3 length: 15 residues. Germline CDR1 is SGHTA and CDR2 is FQGNSA. The V end lost 4 bases, the J end lost 3 bases, and 14 bases lay between the germline ends. Via MiXCR, TCRdb re-called the 5' RACE reads, giving one row per CDR3 protein. This repertoire shows some 1,600,000 distinct CDR3 sequences, less than 40% found once; its top ten account for 0.25% to 0.3%. There are a few counts of this clonotype. Its matching antigen is unknown. The source material was cord blood. V usage is TRBV7-2 and J usage is TRBJ2-3; no reliable D call. The TCR originated in a newborn girl in good health. The CDR3 DNA reads TGTGCCAGCAGCTCAATAGTTTCCATTACAGATACGCAGTATTTT. Its protein product is CASSSIVSITDTQYF. Using reference TRBV7-2 and TRBJ2-3 for the parts outside the CDR3, the full variable domain is GAGVSQSPSNKVTEKGKDVELRCDPISGHTALYWYRQSLGQGLEFLIYFQGNSAPDKSGLPSDRFSAERTGGSVSTLTIQRTQQEDSAVYLCASSSIVSITDTQYFGPGTRLTVL.